This paragraph reports one TCR beta chain. The sample belongs to a study of blood T cell repertoires in COVID-19. Study-wide background: In each case, the material was cDNA or gDNA derived from T cells, B-cell-depleted T cells, or PBMCs.

Authors' data handling: Counts of nucleated cells, estimated from reference gene primer amplification, were obtained. Profiling relied on immunoSEQ multiplex PCR, and the TCRdb table lists in-frame clones only, not all of them. For V, J and clone size, that table is used; D and trimming come from the DNA. The sample has around 55,000 clones, around nine tenths seen once. Germline CDR1 MRHNA, CDR2 SNTAGT. This CDR3 comprises 17 residues. With 8 bases removed from V and 4 bases from J, the gap between germline ends came to 26 bases. The specimen was peripheral blood. The gene calls are TRBV6-4 and TRBJ1-2, with D hard to call. The receptor was isolated from a man between 60 and 75 years old with active COVID-19. As DNA, the CDR3 is TGTGCCAGCGCCAGTGGATTCGAGGAACTGCGCAGCTATGGCTACACCTTC. This translates into CASASGFEELRSYGYTF.